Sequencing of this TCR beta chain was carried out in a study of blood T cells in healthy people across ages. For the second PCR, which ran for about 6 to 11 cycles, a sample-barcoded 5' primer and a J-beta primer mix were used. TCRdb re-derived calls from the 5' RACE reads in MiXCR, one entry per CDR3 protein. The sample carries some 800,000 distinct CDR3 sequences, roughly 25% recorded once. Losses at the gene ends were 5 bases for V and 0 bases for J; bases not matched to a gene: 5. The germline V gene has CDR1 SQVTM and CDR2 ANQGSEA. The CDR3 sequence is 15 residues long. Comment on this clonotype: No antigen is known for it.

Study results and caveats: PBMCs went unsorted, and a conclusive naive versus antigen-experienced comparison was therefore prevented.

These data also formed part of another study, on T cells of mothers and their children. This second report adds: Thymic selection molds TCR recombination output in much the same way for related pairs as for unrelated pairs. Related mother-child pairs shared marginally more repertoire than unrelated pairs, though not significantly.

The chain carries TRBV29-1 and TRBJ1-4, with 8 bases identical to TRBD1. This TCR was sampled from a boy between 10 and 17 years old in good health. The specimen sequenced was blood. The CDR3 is CSVPQGEATNEKLFF. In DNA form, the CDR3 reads TGCAGCGTTCCACAGGGGGAGGCAACTAATGAAAAACTGTTTTTT.